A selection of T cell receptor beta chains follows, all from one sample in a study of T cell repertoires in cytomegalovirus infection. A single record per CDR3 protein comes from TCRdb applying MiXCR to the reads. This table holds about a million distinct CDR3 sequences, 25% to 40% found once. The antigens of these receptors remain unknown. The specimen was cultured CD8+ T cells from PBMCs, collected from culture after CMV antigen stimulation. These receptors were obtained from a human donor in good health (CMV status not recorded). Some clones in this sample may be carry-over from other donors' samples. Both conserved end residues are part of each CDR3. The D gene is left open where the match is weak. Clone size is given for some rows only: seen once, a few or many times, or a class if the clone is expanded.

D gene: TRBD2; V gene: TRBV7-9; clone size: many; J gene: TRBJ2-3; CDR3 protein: CASRIAGPSTDTQYF; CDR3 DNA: TGTGCCAGCAGGATAGCGGGGCCTAGCACAGATACGCAGTATTTT
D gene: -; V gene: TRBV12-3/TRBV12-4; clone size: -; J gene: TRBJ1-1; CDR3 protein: CASRIDSFTEAFF; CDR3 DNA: TGTGCCAGCAGGATCGACAGCTTCACTGAAGCTTTCTTT
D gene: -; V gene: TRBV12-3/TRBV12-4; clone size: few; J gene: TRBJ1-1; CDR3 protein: CASSLNRGYEAFF; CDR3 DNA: TGTGCCAGCAGTTTGAATAGGGGGTATGAAGCTTTCTTT
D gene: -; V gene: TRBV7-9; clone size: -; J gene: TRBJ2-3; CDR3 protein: CASSSAVAEDTQYF; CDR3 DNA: TGTGCCAGCAGCTCAGCGGTAGCAGAAGATACGCAGTATTTT
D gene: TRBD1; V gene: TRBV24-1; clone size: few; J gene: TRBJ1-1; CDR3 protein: CATQEGQGSSEAFF; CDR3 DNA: TGTGCCACCCAGGAGGGACAGGGTTCGTCTGAAGCTTTCTTT
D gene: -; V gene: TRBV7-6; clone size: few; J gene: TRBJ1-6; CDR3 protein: CASSPRLYNSPLHF; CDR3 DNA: TGTGCCAGCAGCCCGAGGCTTTATAATTCACCCCTCCACTTT
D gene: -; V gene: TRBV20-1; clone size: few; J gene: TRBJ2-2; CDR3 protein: CSAWNSEAGELFF; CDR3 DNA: TGCAGTGCTTGGAATAGCGAGGCCGGGGAGCTGTTTTTT
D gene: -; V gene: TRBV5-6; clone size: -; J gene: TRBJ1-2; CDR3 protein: CASSLQMVGKRGYTF; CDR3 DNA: TGTGCCAGCAGCTTACAGATGGTGGGAAAACGGGGCTACACCTTC
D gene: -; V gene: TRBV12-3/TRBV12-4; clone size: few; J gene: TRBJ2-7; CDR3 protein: CASSLSLAAEQYF; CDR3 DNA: TGTGCCAGCAGTTTAAGTCTAGCTGCCGAGCAGTACTTC
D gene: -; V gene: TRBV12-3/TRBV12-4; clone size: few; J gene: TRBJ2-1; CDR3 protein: CASRLGGLISPQFF; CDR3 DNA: TGTGCCAGCAGACTCGGGGGACTGATTTCCCCGCAGTTCTTC
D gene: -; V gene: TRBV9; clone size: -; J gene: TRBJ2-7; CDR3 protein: CASSARPHGLGEQYF; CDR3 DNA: TGTGCCAGCAGCGCGAGACCCCATGGGCTGGGCGAGCAGTACTTC
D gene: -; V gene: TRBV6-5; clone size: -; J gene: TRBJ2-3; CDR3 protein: CASSSTASTTDTQYF; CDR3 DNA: TGTGCCAGCAGTTCGACGGCCTCTACGACAGATACGCAGTATTTT
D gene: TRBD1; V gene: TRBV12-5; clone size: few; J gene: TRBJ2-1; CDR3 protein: CASGLGGTGRLYNEQFF; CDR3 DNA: TGTGCTAGTGGTTTGGGTGGGACAGGCCGCCTCTACAATGAGCAGTTCTTC
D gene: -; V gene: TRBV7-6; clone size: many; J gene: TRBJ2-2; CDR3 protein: CASSAPGSRDLTNTGELFF; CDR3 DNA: TGTGCCAGCAGCGCCCCGGGGTCCCGGGACCTGACGAACACCGGGGAGCTGTTTTTT
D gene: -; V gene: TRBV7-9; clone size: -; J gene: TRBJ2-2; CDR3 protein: CASSLQCPPTGELIF; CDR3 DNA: TGTGCCAGCAGCTTACAGTGTCCACCGACCGGGGAGCTGATTTTT
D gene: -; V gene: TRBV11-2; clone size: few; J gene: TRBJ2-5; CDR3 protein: CASLRSAGLEETQYF; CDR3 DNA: TGTGCCAGCCTGAGGTCTGCGGGCCTAGAGGAGACCCAGTACTTC
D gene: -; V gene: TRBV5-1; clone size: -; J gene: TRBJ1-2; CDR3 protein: CASSYSDSDGYTF; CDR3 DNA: TGCGCCAGCAGCTACAGTGATTCGGATGGCTACACCTTC
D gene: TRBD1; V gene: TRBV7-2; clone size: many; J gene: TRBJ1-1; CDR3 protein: CASRSHIWSDREGNTEAFF; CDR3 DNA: TGTGCCAGCCGCTCTCACATATGGTCTGACAGGGAGGGGAACACTGAAGCTTTCTTT
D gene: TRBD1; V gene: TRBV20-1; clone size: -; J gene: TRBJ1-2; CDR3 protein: CSAGRDSAYGYTF; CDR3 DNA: TGCAGTGCTGGCCGGGACAGTGCCTATGGCTACACCTTC
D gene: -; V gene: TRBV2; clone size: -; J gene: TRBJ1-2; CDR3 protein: CASRMAGYTF; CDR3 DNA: TGTGCCAGTAGAATGGCGGGCTACACCTTC
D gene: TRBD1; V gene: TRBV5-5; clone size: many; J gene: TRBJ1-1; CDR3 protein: CASSLGTGVFAAFF; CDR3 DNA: TGTGCCAGCAGCCTCGGGACAGGGGTCTTCGCAGCTTTCTTT
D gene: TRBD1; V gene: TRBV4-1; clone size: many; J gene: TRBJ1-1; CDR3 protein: CASSQERSTTGWNTEAFF; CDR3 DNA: TGCGCCAGCAGCCAAGAACGGTCAACGACAGGGTGGAACACTGAAGCTTTCTTT
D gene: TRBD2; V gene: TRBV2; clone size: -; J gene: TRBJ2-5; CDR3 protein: CASYWRGAKETQYF; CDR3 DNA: TGTGCCAGCTACTGGCGGGGGGCAAAAGAGACCCAGTACTTC
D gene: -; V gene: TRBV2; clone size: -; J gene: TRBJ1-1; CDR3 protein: CASLKRNTKAFF; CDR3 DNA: TGTGCCAGTTTAAAGCGTAACACTAAAGCTTTCTTT
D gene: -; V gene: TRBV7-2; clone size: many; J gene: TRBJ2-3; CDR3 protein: CASSLGGRSTDTQYF; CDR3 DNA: TGTGCCAGCAGCTTAGGAGGGCGGAGCACAGATACGCAGTATTTT
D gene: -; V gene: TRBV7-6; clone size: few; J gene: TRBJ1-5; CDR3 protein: CASSRGQTYQPQHF; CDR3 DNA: TGTGCCAGCAGCCGCGGACAGACCTATCAGCCCCAGCATTTT
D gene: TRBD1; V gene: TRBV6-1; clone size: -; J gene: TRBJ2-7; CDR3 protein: CASSDPGTGGNEQYF; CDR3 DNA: TGTGCCAGCAGTGATCCCGGGACAGGGGGCAACGAGCAGTACTTC
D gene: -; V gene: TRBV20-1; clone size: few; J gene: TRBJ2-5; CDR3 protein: CSARGWDRLIETQYF; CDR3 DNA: TGCAGTGCTAGAGGATGGGACCGACTTATAGAGACCCAGTACTTC